Shown below are 22 T cell receptor beta chains from a single sample sequenced in a study of post-analysis software for immune sequencing data. No cognate antigen is known for these TCRs. Study results and caveats: In patients, roughly five TRBV segments were more frequent than in controls, with TRBV5-6, TRBV5-1 and TRBV20-1 among them.

The authors incorporated unique molecular identifiers into the TCR beta cDNA libraries. TCRdb fed the PCR reads into MiXCR, producing one record per CDR3 protein. The table has 450,000 to 650,000 distinct CDR3 sequences, roughly 45% seen once. Sequenced input: blood. These receptor sequences come from a girl aged 5-17 years with multiple sclerosis.

The chain links TRBV5-1 to TRBJ2-3; weak D call: TRBD1 (6 bases). Trimming took off 3 bases at V and 6 bases at J, with 17 bases between the two ends. The CDR3 consists of 15 residues. Germline values: CDR1 SGHRS, CDR2 YFSETQ. The CDR3 protein is CASSSTGHGADTQYF. DNA for the CDR3: TGCGCCAGCAGCTCAACGGGACACGGGGCCGATACGCAGTATTTT.

This clonotype appeared a few times. V gene TRBV7-6 combines with J gene TRBJ2-5; D perhaps matches TRBD2 (5 bases). Germline V gene sequence: CDR1 SGHVS, CDR2 FNYEAQ. CDR3 length equals 13 residues. The V and J ends lost 2 bases and 6 bases respectively, with 10 bases between them. The CDR3 reads CASSLLGRQTQYF. The DNA for the CDR3 is TGTGCCAGCAGCTTACTGGGGAGACAGACCCAGTACTTC.

The CDR3 reads CASSYNSLQERSSSGYTF. The CDR3 DNA is TGTGCCAGCAGTTACAATAGTCTCCAGGAGAGATCATCGAGTGGCTACACCTTC. This chain uses TRBV6-2 or TRBV6-3 with TRBJ1-2; D uncertain. Trimming took 2 bases from V and 7 from J, leaving 26 bases between them. Germline V gene lookup returns CDR1 MNHEY and CDR2 SVGEGT. CDR3 length: 18 amino acids.

The chain links TRBV29-1 to TRBJ2-7; 10 nucleotides match TRBD2. CDR3 length equals 13 residues. CDR1 is SQVTM and CDR2 is ANQGSEA in the germline V gene. V lost 5 bases, J lost 3 bases, and 4 bases stayed unmatched. DNA of the CDR3: TGCAGCGTTCGGGGACTAGCGAGCTACGAGCAGTACTTC. Its protein product is CSVRGLASYEQYF.

This clonotype was seen only a few times. The V gene is TRBV29-1, the J gene TRBJ2-1, with 8 nucleotides matching TRBD1. This CDR3 has 14 residues. J was trimmed by 7 bases and V by 6 bases; bases with no gene match: 11. CDR1 is SQVTM and CDR2 is ANQGSEA in the germline V gene. In nucleotides, the CDR3 is TGCAGCGTCGACGGACAGGGTTTGATGAATGAGCAGTTCTTC. Encoded protein: CSVDGQGLMNEQFF.

This chain links TRBV15 with TRBJ2-1; D not resolved. The CDR3 covers 17 residues. CDR1 is LNHNV and CDR2 is YYDKDF in the germline V gene (reference sequence). Trimming shortened V by 3 bases and J by 6 bases, and 21 bases separated the two germline ends. CDR3 region: CATSSPDASWALNEQFF. CDR3 bases: TGTGCCACCAGCAGTCCCGACGCGAGCTGGGCCCTCAATGAGCAGTTCTTC. The variable domain in full, completed from reference TRBV15 and TRBJ2-1, reads DAMVIQNPRYQVTQFGKPVTLSCSQTLNHNVMYWYQQKSSQAPKLLFHYYDKDFNNEADTPDNFQSRRPNTSFCFLDIRSPGLGDTAMYLCATSSPDASWALNEQFFGPGTRLTVL.

This clonotype showed up just a few times. The J gene is TRBJ2-1, the V gene TRBV28; TRBD1 aligns across 8 bases. Germline CDR1 is MDHEN and CDR2 is SYDVKM. V lost 1 base to trimming and J lost 7 bases; unmatched junction nucleotides: 9. This CDR3 region has 16 residues. The CDR3 region is CASSLLPRTGINEQFF. CDR3 nucleotide sequence: TGTGCCAGCAGTTTATTACCCCGGACAGGGATAAATGAGCAGTTCTTC. Full variable domain (outside the CDR3, taken from reference TRBV28 and TRBJ2-1): DVKVTQSSRYLVKRTGEKVFLECVQDMDHENMFWYRQDPGLGLRLIYFSYDVKMKEKGDIPEGYSVSREKKERFSLILESASTNQTSMYLCASSLLPRTGINEQFFGPGTRLTVL.

This clonotype appeared a few times. Here the CDR3 DNA reads TGCGCCAGCAGCAGTCGGGGTGCCCTAGCGGGAGGCGATGAGCAGTTCTTC. Translated: CASSSRGALAGGDEQFF. The genes are TRBV5-1 and TRBJ2-1, with 11 nucleotides matching TRBD2. The CDR3 is 17 amino acids. Germline values: CDR1 SGHRS, CDR2 YFSETQ. Trimming took 4 bases from V and 8 from J; bases not matched to a gene: 14.

The rearrangement links TRBV7-8 to TRBJ2-7; D call uncertain. CDR1 and CDR2 (germline): SGHVS, FQNEAQ. Trimming took 5 bases from V and 4 from J, leaving 18 bases between them. The CDR3 consists of 15 residues. The CDR3, as DNA: TGTGCCAGCAGCCAGACCCTCGCCGTGGGTTACGAGCAGTACTTC. This encodes CASSQTLAVGYEQYF.

The CDR3 DNA follows: TGTGCCAGCAGCTTAGGGGCCACTAGGGGCGAGCAGTTCTTC. This gives the protein CASSLGATRGEQFF. The V gene is TRBV11-3, the J gene TRBJ2-1; perhaps D is TRBD1 or TRBD2 (5 bases each). V lost 1 base, J lost 10 bases, and 14 bases lay in between. CDR1 SGHNT and CDR2 YENEEA come from the germline V gene. This CDR3 has 14 amino acids.

This clonotype has at least ten counts. The rearrangement joins TRBV27 to TRBJ2-7; D assignment may be TRBD1 or TRBD2 (6 bases each). V lost 5 bases and J lost 7, with 18 bases in between. There are 14 residues in the CDR3. Germline CDR1 and CDR2: MNHEY and SMNVEV (reference sequence). The CDR3 DNA follows: TGTGCCAGCAGTCCCGAGGGGGGTCCGGGGGAGCAGTACTTC. Amino acid sequence: CASSPEGGPGEQYF.

With respect to this clonotype: Germline is not matched at one junction end, which may reflect a read error. The chain uses TRBV28 and TRBJ2-1; D is undetermined. This CDR3 is built from 10 residues. Germline CDR1 reads MDHEN; CDR2 reads SYDVKM. CDR3 in amino acids: CASSLRERFF. In DNA form, the CDR3 reads TGTGCCAGCAGTTTAAGAGAGCGGTTCTTC.

This clonotype occurred a few times. The V and J genes are TRBV10-3 and TRBJ2-7; 10 positions match TRBD2. Germline V CDR1 and CDR2: ENHRY, SYGVKD. This CDR3 region has 16 residues. With V trimmed by 4 bases and J by 2 bases, 8 bases remained unmatched. CDR3 residues: CAISGWRTSGTYEQYF. Here the CDR3 DNA reads TGTGCCATCAGTGGTTGGAGGACTAGCGGAACCTACGAGCAGTACTTC.

Worth noting for this clonotype: One end of the junction does not line up with germline, which may come from a read error. The chain recombines TRBV5-1 with TRBJ2-1; D gene ambiguous. This CDR3 has 14 amino acids. Per germline, CDR1 SGHRS and CDR2 YFSETQ. The CDR3: CANSLDTTYNEQFF. For the CDR3, the DNA is TGCGCCAACAGCTTGGATACTACTTACAATGAGCAGTTCTTC.

This clonotype was seen a handful of times. J is TRBJ1-2 and V is TRBV5-1, with no clear D. CDR1 SGHRS and CDR2 YFSETQ come from the germline V gene. The CDR3 length is 15 residues. The V and J ends lost 3 bases and 4 bases respectively, with 16 bases between them. CDR3 DNA sequence: TGCGCCAGCAGCTCCGACCAAGGCAGGTTCTATGGCTACACCTTC. It specifies CASSSDQGRFYGYTF.

The V call is TRBV20-1, the J call TRBJ2-7, with unresolved D. The CDR3 is made up of 15 amino acids. Germline CDR1 is DFQATT and CDR2 is SNEGSKA (reference sequence). V lost 0 bases, J lost 2 bases, and 14 bases lay in between. The CDR3 region is CSARDWKVEAYEQYF. The CDR3 nucleotides are TGCAGTGCTAGAGATTGGAAGGTTGAAGCCTACGAGCAGTACTTC.

This chain uses TRBV6-5 with TRBJ2-3; tentatively, D is TRBD2 (7 bases). This CDR3 contains 15 residues. Trimming pared 6 bases from V and 3 bases from J, leaving 16 bases between. CDR1 and CDR2 from the germline V gene are MNHEY and SVGAGI. In DNA, the CDR3 is TGTGCCAGCAGAGGGGGGGGAGTGCGGACAGATACGCAGTATTTT. Protein: CASRGGGVRTDTQYF.

The J gene is TRBJ2-5, the V gene TRBV7-3; the D is unclear. Near its end, the DNA agrees better with TRBJ2-7, so the J call may be wrong. The V gene's germline CDR1 is SGHTA and CDR2 FQGTGA. The CDR3 length is 11 residues. CDR3 region: CASRRPYEQYF. The CDR3 DNA reads TGTGCCAGCCGACGGCCATACGAGCAGTACTTC.

A few counts support this clonotype. The chain is built from TRBV14 and TRBJ2-3; no reliable D call. Germline assignment: CDR1 SGHDN and CDR2 FVKESK. The CDR3 extends over 12 amino acids. Trimming shortened V by 2 bases and J by 3 bases, and 3 bases separated the two germline ends. Here the CDR3 DNA reads TGTGCCAGCAGCCAATGGACAGATACGCAGTATTTT. Translation gives CASSQWTDTQYF.

This clonotype has a single count. The chain is built from TRBV9 and TRBJ1-3; D is possibly TRBD1 (5 bases). This CDR3 has 15 amino acids. The germline gives CDR1 SGDLS, CDR2 YYNGEE. V shed 2 bases and J shed 0 bases, with 9 bases lying between them. The CDR3 loop reads CASSVGGDSGNTIYF. The CDR3 DNA reads as TGTGCCAGCAGCGTCGGGGGAGACTCTGGAAACACCATATATTTT.

The chain combines TRBV4-2 with TRBJ2-3; 13 bases agree with TRBD2. This CDR3 contains 16 residues. V was clipped by 4 bases and J by 5 bases; unmatched bases: 6. Germline V gene lookup returns CDR1 LGHNA and CDR2 YNFKEQ. The CDR3 spells CASSPGLAGVGDTQYF. DNA of the CDR3: TGTGCCAGCAGCCCCGGACTAGCGGGAGTAGGAGATACGCAGTATTTT.

The chain uses TRBV5-1 and TRBJ2-3; a possible D gene is TRBD2 (5 bases). Trimming took off 7 bases at V and 0 bases at J, with 15 bases between the two ends. Germline V gene sequence: CDR1 SGHRS, CDR2 YFSETQ. The CDR3 contains 15 residues. The CDR3 loop is CASASWSGSTDTQYF. Written as DNA, the CDR3 is TGCGCCAGCGCTTCGTGGAGCGGAAGCACAGATACGCAGTATTTT.